The entry below gives a single T cell receptor beta chain sequence along with its context. Its matching antigen is unknown. This sample is drawn from a study of T-cell reconstitution after alpha-beta-depleted transplantation in children. Notes on the study in general: Surviving thymic progenitors and recipient T cells were the source of high TCRbeta diversity at day 60 in some patients.

The CDR3 runs to 16 residues. The germline V gene has CDR1 LGHNA and CDR2 YSLEER. V lost 1 base and J lost 3, with 15 bases in between. Unique molecular identifiers were used to barcode this TCRbeta library. TCRdb reanalysed the PCR reads using MiXCR and keeps one entry per CDR3 protein. The sample shows fewer than 550,000 distinct CDR3 sequences, 11% of them seen only once. The material was PBMCs, mostly from graft donor cells, obtained 180 days after TCRalphabeta/CD19-depleted stem cell transplant. The genes are TRBV4-3 and TRBJ1-1, with D unclear. The clonotype was recovered from a female patient younger than 10 who had a stem cell transplant for aplastic anemia, so the T cells may come from the graft donor. Here the CDR3 reads CASSQGGWRADTEAFF. Here the CDR3 DNA reads TGCGCCAGCAGCCAAGGGGGATGGAGGGCGGACACTGAAGCTTTCTTT.